This TCR beta chain is from a study of immune cell composition in non-small cell lung cancer. Study-level results: Tumour TCR-beta clonality was not significantly tied to smoking pack-years. Top 10 clone scores and clonality were higher in squamous than adenocarcinoma.

The CDR3 is 18 residues long. V gave up 4 bases and J gave up 0 bases; unmatched junction bases: 12. CDR1 SGHAT and CDR2 FQNNGV come from the germline V gene. Repertoires were generated with immunoSEQ multiplex PCR, while TCRdb's copy carries only in-frame clones and drops some. The profile shows about 7,000 clones, around three quarters of them singletons. Comment on this clone: Its antigen is unknown.

The source is a human donor with non-small cell lung cancer. Sequencing was done on a sample of lung tumor tissue. The V and J genes are TRBV11-2 and TRBJ1-3, with 7 bases lining up with TRBD1. The CDR3 sequence is CASSSTGWDSFSGNTIYF. The CDR3 DNA is TGTGCCAGCAGCTCGACAGGGTGGGACAGTTTCTCTGGAAACACCATATATTTT.